The rows below give T cell receptor beta chains drawn from one sample of a study of regulatory T cells in long-lasting Graves disease. TCRdb called the multiplex PCR reads again in MiXCR, with one record for every CDR3 protein. The sample records 420,000 or so distinct CDR3 sequences, roughly 17% being singletons. These data also featured in a second study, about T cells in Graves' hyperthyroidism and ophthalmopathy.

The sample consisted of peripheral blood mononuclear cells (PBMCs), taken at new diagnosis, from a patient treated with antithyroid drugs. Receptors were obtained from a young woman with Graves disease. Both conserved end residues are part of each CDR3. D genes are given only for firm matches. Clone sizes are given selectively: once, few, many, or a class where the clone is expanded.

v_gene,d_gene,j_gene,len,abundance,CDR3nt,CDR3aa
TRBV29-1,TRBD2,TRBJ2-7,11,many,TGCAGCGTCCGACTAGCATACGAGCAGTACTTC,CSVRLAYEQYF
TRBV27,-,TRBJ1-4,15,few,TGTGCCAGCAGTTTAGTGGGTAGGGTAAATGAAAAACTGTTTTTT,CASSLVGRVNEKLFF
TRBV7-9,TRBD1,TRBJ2-4,14,few,TGTGCCAGCAGCATCACAGGGGGCGGTAACATTCAGTACTTC,CASSITGGGNIQYF
TRBV28,TRBD1,TRBJ1-2,14,many,TGTGCCAGCAGTTTTATACAGGGGGGCAATGGCTACACCTTC,CASSFIQGGNGYTF
TRBV29-1,TRBD2,TRBJ2-1,13,-,TGCAGCGGAGTGAGCGGGACCTACAATGAGCAGTTCTTC,CSGVSGTYNEQFF
TRBV7-2,TRBD1,TRBJ1-2,16,few,TGTGCCAGCAGCTTAGCGGTGACAGGGGCCGGGGGGGTTCACACCTTC,CASSLAVTGAGGVHTF
TRBV18,-,TRBJ2-3,12,few,TGTGCCAGCTCACCCGGGACGGCGGCCTGGTACTTC,CASSPGTAAWYF
TRBV11-2,-,TRBJ2-1,16,many,TGTGCCAGCAGCTTTCTCGACGGTAGCTCCTACAATGAGCAGTTCTTC,CASSFLDGSSYNEQFF
TRBV11-2,-,TRBJ1-1,15,many,TGTGCCAGCAGCTTAATGAGGACAGAGAACACTGAAGCTTTCTTT,CASSLMRTENTEAFF
TRBV6-2/TRBV6-3,-,TRBJ2-7,14,few,TGTGCCAGCAGACCCCGGGACCTCGCGTACGAGCAGTACTTC,CASRPRDLAYEQYF